This entry concerns a single T cell receptor (beta chain). This entry belongs to a study of blood T cell repertoires in COVID-19. Study as a whole: COVID-19 samples from acute and convalescent phases originated in the United States, Italy and Spain.

Only in-frame clones appear in the TCRdb table, and some are missing; sequencing was by immunoSEQ multiplex PCR. The sample carries just under 300,000 clones, around nine tenths recorded once. V was trimmed by 6 bases and J by 8 bases, leaving 13 bases between them. Per germline, CDR1 KGHSH and CDR2 LQKENI. This CDR3 is 12 amino acids long. The TCR originated in a man between 65 and 85 years old with acute or convalescent COVID-19. The chain is built from TRBV18 and TRBJ1-1; D uncertain. The sequencing input was peripheral blood. For the CDR3, the DNA is TGTGCCAGCTCCGTCGGGTCCACAGAAGCTTTCTTT. Residues: CASSVGSTEAFF.